A selection of T cell receptor beta chains follows, all from one sample in a study of blood T cells in healthy people across ages. TCRdb itself ran the 5' RACE reads through MiXCR, one entry per CDR3 protein. The data contain over a million distinct CDR3 sequences, 40% to 50% of them seen just once; the ten biggest clones take up less than 8%. Specimen: blood. These TCRs come from a woman aged 18-29 years in good health. CDR3s include the opening cysteine and the closing phenylalanine or tryptophan. The D gene is left open where the match is weak. Size values are once, few and many counts, or a class for expanded clones, and some rows have none.

cdr3_aa cdr3_nt d_call j_call clone_size v_call
CATSQQGGNGEQFF TGTGCCACCAGCCAACAAGGGGGCAACGGTGAGCAGTTCTTC TRBD1 TRBJ2-1 - TRBV3-1
CASSWREEATEAFF TGTGCCAGCAGTTGGCGGGAAGAGGCCACTGAAGCTTTCTTT - TRBJ1-1 - TRBV27
CASSHDRLAGTSTDTQYF TGTGCCAGCAGCCACGATAGACTAGCGGGGACTAGCACAGATACGCAGTATTTT TRBD2 TRBJ2-3 few TRBV3-1
CASGQITSGTDTQYF TGTGCCAGCGGCCAAATAACTAGTGGAACAGATACGCAGTATTTT - TRBJ2-3 - TRBV3-1
CASSGSGIENSPLHF TGTGCCAGCAGTGGTTCTGGAATCGAGAATTCACCCCTCCACTTT - TRBJ1-6 - TRBV2
CASSSRQRFDEQFF TGTGCCAGCAGCTCCCGCCAAAGATTCGATGAGCAGTTCTTC - TRBJ2-1 - TRBV7-6
CSAREDIQETQYF TGCAGTGCTAGAGAGGACATTCAAGAGACCCAGTACTTC - TRBJ2-5 few TRBV20-1
CKTPTGDLGYTF TGCAAAACGCCAACGGGGGATCTTGGCTACACCTTC - TRBJ1-2 few TRBV20-1
CASSIGLAGDEQYF TGTGCCAGCAGCATCGGGCTAGCGGGAGACGAGCAGTACTTC TRBD2 TRBJ2-7 few TRBV4-2
CASSVTRASTDTQYF TGTGCCAGCAGTGTAACTAGGGCTAGCACAGATACGCAGTATTTT - TRBJ2-3 few TRBV12-3/TRBV12-4
CAIMRRGGETQYF TGTGCCATCATGAGGCGGGGAGGGGAGACCCAGTACTTC TRBD2 TRBJ2-5 - TRBV2
CASSLWYGYTF TGTGCTAGCAGCTTGTGGTATGGCTACACCTTC - TRBJ1-2 - TRBV7-7
CASSQVGGGSRATETQYF TGTGCCAGCAGCCAAGTGGGTGGTGGCAGTCGGGCCACGGAGACCCAGTACTTC - TRBJ2-5 - TRBV4-2
CAIPWDEQFF TGTGCCATCCCGTGGGACGAGCAGTTCTTC - TRBJ2-1 - TRBV10-3
CASSLVGTSGGGSTDTQYF TGCGCCAGCAGCTTGGTTGGGACTAGCGGAGGTGGTAGCACAGATACGCAGTATTTT TRBD2 TRBJ2-3 - TRBV5-1
CASSMGGGWTEAFF TGTGCCAGCAGCATGGGAGGGGGATGGACTGAAGCTTTCTTT - TRBJ1-1 - TRBV7-6
CAGSYQTASNQPQHF TGTGCCGGCAGTTACCAGACAGCCAGCAATCAGCCCCAGCATTTT - TRBJ1-5 - TRBV6-6
CATAIAGEGTGELFF TGCGCCACCGCGATCGCGGGGGAGGGGACCGGGGAGCTGTTTTTT TRBD2 TRBJ2-2 few TRBV4-1
CASSLSGRSTDTQYF TGCGCCAGCAGCTTGTCGGGACGGAGCACAGATACGCAGTATTTT - TRBJ2-3 many TRBV5-1
CASSLVGLAGGFSSYEQYF TGTGCCAGCAGCTTAGTTGGACTAGCGGGAGGGTTCAGCTCCTACGAGCAGTACTTC TRBD2 TRBJ2-7 few TRBV7-8